This T cell receptor beta chain was profiled in a study of cytomegalovirus exposure and HLA in healthy donors. Points from the study as a whole: Sequencing likely produced, as an artifact, a cluster of highly shared sequence variants. TCR beta V- and J-gene trimming was later associated with a missense DCLRE1C variant. By HLA locus, TCR association rates varied in a later analysis, with DRB1 showing the most and HLA-C the fewest.

On this clone: What it binds is not known.

A multiplex PCR was run with 60 Vbeta primers and 13 Jbeta primers. Measured with immunoSEQ multiplex PCR; TCRdb has only the in-frame clones, and not every one. The sample consists of around 150,000 clones, about 80% of them appearing once. Germline-derived CDR1 and CDR2 are SGHDT and YYEEEE. The CDR3 consists of 12 residues. V was trimmed by 1 base and J by 2 bases, leaving 3 bases between them. The sequencing input was PBMCs. This receptor was obtained from a man aged 45-60 years in good health and CMV-seropositive. The chain links TRBV5-6 to TRBJ2-5; D is unresolved. CDR3 nucleotides: TGTGCCAGCAGCTTGTCGCAAGAGACCCAGTACTTC. It encodes CASSLSQETQYF.